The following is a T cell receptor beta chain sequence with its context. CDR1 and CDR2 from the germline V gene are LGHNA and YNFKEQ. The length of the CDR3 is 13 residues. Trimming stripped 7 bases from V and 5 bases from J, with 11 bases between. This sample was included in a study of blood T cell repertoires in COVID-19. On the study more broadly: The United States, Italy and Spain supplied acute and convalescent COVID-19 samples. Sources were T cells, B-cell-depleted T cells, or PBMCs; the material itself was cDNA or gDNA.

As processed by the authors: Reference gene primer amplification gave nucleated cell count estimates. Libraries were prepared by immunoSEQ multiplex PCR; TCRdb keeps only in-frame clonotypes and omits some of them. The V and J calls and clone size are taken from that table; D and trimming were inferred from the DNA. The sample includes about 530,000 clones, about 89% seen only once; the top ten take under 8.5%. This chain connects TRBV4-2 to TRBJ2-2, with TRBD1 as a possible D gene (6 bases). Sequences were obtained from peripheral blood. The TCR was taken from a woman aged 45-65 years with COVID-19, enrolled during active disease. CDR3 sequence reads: CASTRTGTGELFF. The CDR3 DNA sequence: TGTGCCAGCACCCGTACAGGGACCGGGGAGCTGTTTTTT.